The T cell receptor (beta chain) described here comes from a study of blood T cell repertoires in COVID-19. On the study more broadly: Sources were T cells, B-cell-depleted T cells, or PBMCs; the material itself was cDNA or gDNA.

CDR3 size: 13 residues. With V trimmed by 4 bases and J by 4 bases, 2 bases remained unmatched. Germline values: CDR1 LGHDT, CDR2 YNNKEL (reference sequence). Authors' processing steps: Amplified reference gene primers provided the basis for estimating nucleated cell counts. The protocol was immunoSEQ multiplex PCR, while the TCRdb copy is restricted to in-frame clones and leaves out a portion. The D gene and trimming were derived from the DNA, and the V and J assignments and clone size from that table. Among about 200,000 clones listed, around 85% were seen once. The clonotype comes from a woman between 65 and 79 years old with acute or convalescent COVID-19. The source material was peripheral blood. The chain links TRBV3-1 (or the pseudogene TRBV3-2) to TRBJ1-1; TRBD1 matches at 8 bases. The CDR3 coding sequence is TGTGCCAGCAGCCTCGACAGGGGCACTGAAGCTTTCTTT. Its translation: CASSLDRGTEAFF.